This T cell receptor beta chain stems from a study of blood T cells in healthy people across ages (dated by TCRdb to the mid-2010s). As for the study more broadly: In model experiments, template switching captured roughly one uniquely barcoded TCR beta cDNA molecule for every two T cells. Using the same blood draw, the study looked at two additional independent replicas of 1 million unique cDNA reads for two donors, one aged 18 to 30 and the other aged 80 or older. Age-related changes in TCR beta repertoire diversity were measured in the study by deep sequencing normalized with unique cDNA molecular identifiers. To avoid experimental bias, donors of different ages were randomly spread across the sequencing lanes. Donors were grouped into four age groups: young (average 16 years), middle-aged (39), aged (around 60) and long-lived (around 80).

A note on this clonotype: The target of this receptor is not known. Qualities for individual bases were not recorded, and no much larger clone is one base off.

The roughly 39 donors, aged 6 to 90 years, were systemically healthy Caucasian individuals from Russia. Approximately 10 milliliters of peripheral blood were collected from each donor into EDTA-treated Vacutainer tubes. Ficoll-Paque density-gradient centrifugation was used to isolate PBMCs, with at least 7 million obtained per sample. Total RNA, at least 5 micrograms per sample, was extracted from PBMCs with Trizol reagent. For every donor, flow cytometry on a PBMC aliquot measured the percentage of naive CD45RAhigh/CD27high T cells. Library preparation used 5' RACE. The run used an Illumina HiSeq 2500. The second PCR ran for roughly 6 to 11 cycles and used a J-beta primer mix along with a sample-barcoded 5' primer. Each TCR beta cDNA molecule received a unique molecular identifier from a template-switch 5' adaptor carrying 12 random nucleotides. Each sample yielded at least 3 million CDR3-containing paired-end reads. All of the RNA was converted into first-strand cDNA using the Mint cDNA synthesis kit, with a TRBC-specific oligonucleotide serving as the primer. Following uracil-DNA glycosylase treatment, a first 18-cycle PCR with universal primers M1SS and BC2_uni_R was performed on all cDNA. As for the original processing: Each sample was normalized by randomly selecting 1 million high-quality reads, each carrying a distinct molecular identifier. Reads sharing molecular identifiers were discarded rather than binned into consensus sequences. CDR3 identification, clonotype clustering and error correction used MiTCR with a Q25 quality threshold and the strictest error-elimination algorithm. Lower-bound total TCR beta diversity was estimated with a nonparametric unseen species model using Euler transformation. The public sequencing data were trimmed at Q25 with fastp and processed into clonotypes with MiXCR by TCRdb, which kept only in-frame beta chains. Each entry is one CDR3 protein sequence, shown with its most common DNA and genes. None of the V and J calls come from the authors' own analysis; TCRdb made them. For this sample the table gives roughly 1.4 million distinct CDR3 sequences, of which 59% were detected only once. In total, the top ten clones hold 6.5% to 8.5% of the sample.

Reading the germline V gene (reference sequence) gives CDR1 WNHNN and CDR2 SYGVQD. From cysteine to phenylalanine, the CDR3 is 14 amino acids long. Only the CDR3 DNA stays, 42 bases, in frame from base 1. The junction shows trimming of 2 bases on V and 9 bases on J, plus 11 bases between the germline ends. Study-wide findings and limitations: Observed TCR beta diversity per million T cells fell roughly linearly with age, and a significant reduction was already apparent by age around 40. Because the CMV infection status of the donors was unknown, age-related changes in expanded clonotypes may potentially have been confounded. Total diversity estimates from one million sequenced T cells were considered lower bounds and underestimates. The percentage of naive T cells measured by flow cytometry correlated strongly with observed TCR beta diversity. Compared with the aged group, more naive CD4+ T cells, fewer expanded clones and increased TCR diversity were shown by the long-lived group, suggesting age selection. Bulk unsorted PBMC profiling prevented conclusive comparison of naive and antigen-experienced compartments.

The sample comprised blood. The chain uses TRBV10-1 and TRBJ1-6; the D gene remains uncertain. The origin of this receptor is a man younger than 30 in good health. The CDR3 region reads CASSEILRGSPLHF. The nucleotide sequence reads TGCGCCAGCAGTGAGATACTGAGAGGTTCACCCCTCCACTTT.